These 12 T cell receptor beta chains were sequenced from one sample in a study of T cell responses to AZD1222 COVID-19 vaccine. The table came from immunoSEQ multiplex PCR; TCRdb's copy has only in-frame clones and leaves some out. The sample lists under 200,000 clones, around 93% occurring once. Here the sequenced sample was peripheral blood, taken on day 0 of AZD1222 vaccination. The receptors were gathered from an adult in good health.

The genes are TRBV3-1 (or the pseudogene TRBV3-2) and TRBJ2-1; a possible D gene is TRBD1 (6 bases). Per germline, CDR1 LGHDT and CDR2 YNNKEL (reference sequence). The CDR3 extends over 17 amino acids. V lost 3 bases and J 4 bases, leaving 19 bases between the germline ends. Here the CDR3 DNA reads TGTGCCAGCAGCCAGAACTTAGGGTCCCAGGGGTACAATGAGCAGTTCTTC. This sequence encodes CASSQNLGSQGYNEQFF.

This chain uses TRBV6-5 with TRBJ2-3; possible D gene TRBD2, 5 bases. V was clipped by 6 bases and J by 3 bases, with 10 bases between them. In germline, CDR1 is MNHEY, CDR2 SVGAGI. This CDR3 region has 13 residues. For the CDR3, the DNA is TGTGCCAGCAGGGGAGCCTTGACAGATACGCAGTATTTT. Protein product: CASRGALTDTQYF.

The CDR3 reads CASSQEAGTSIQYF. The CDR3 region has the DNA TGTGCCAGCAGCCAAGAGGCGGGGACCTCAATTCAGTACTTC. The chain has TRBV3-1 (or the pseudogene TRBV3-2) and TRBJ2-4; a weak D match, TRBD2 (6 bases). V was clipped by 0 bases and J by 10 bases, with 13 bases between them. The CDR3 sequence is 14 residues long. CDR1 LGHDT and CDR2 YNNKEL come from the germline V gene (reference sequence).

V usage is TRBV6-2 or TRBV6-3 and J usage is TRBJ1-4; a weak D match, TRBD1 (5 bases). Germline V gene lookup returns CDR1 MNHEY and CDR2 SVGEGT. V was pared by 3 bases and J by 8 bases, with 22 bases between. The CDR3 is 17 residues long. The CDR3 here is CASSYSGWDSGGEKLFF. CDR3 nucleotide sequence: TGTGCCAGCAGTTATTCCGGGTGGGACTCCGGAGGGGAAAAACTGTTTTTT.

The chain combines TRBV7-3 with TRBJ2-2; weak D call: TRBD1 (5 bases). Between the trimmed V and J ends, which lost 2 bases and 6 bases, there was a span of 13 bases. The germline V gene has CDR1 SGHTA and CDR2 FQGTGA. The CDR3 sequence is 15 residues long. The CDR3 here is CASSLGSRVAGELFF. The CDR3 DNA reads TGTGCCAGCAGCTTAGGATCCAGGGTGGCCGGGGAGCTGTTTTTT.

The J gene is TRBJ2-1, the V gene TRBV5-5; 8 bases are a match to TRBD1. Germline V gene sequence: CDR1 SGHKS, CDR2 YYEKEE (reference sequence). After removal of 4 bases from V and 4 bases from J, the junction contained 7 bases not matched to a gene. The CDR3 consists of 15 residues. CDR3 in amino acids: CASSLRDRTYNEQFF. DNA for the CDR3: TGTGCCAGCAGCCTCCGGGACAGGACTTACAATGAGCAGTTCTTC.

This sequence joins TRBV5-5 and TRBJ1-2, with 12 nucleotides matching TRBD1. Germline CDR1 is SGHKS and CDR2 is YYEKEE (reference sequence). The junction had 12 bases not matched to a gene; V was cut back by 2 bases and J by 4 bases. This CDR3 spans 18 amino acids. The chain's CDR3 is CASSFGGTGGDVAYGYTF. CDR3 bases: TGTGCCAGCAGCTTTGGGGGGACAGGGGGCGACGTGGCCTATGGCTACACCTTC. The full variable domain, completed using reference TRBV5-5 and TRBJ1-2, is DAGVTQSPTHLIKTRGQQVTLRCSPISGHKSVSWYQQVLGQGPQFIFQYYEKEERGRGNFPDRFSARQFPNYSSELNVNALLLGDSALYLCASSFGGTGGDVAYGYTFGSGTRLTVV.

The rearrangement links TRBV6-4 to TRBJ2-3; 8 nucleotides agree with TRBD2. This CDR3 region has 18 residues. With V trimmed by 2 bases and J by 2 bases, 12 bases remained unmatched. Looked up from germline, CDR1 is MRHNA and CDR2 is SNTAGT. The CDR3 here is CASSDRPLREGNTDTQYF. The CDR3 bases are TGTGCCAGCAGTGACCGTCCATTACGGGAGGGAAACACAGATACGCAGTATTTT.

The chain uses TRBV27 and TRBJ2-1, with a tentative D call TRBD2 (6 bases). The length of the CDR3 is 15 residues. In germline, CDR1 is MNHEY, CDR2 SMNVEV (reference sequence). The V end was cut by 6 bases, the J end by 3 bases, with 15 bases between. The CDR3 is CASSPAAGSYNEQFF. Here the CDR3 DNA reads TGTGCCAGCAGCCCTGCGGCGGGAAGCTACAATGAGCAGTTCTTC.

This chain joins TRBV19 and TRBJ2-1; D perhaps matches TRBD1 (5 bases). Deletions cut 10 bases from V and 4 bases from J, with 8 bases between. There are 11 residues in the CDR3. Germline V gene data show CDR1 as LNHDA and CDR2 as SQIVND (reference sequence). CDR3 loop: CATDSYNEQFF. The CDR3 DNA follows: TGTGCCACAGACAGTTACAATGAGCAGTTCTTC.

The chain joins TRBV19 to TRBJ2-1; 14 positions agree with TRBD2. Germline lookup yields CDR1 LNHDA and CDR2 SQIVND (reference sequence). V lost 5 bases to trimming and J lost 9 bases; unmatched junction nucleotides: 6. This CDR3 is built from 15 residues. In nucleotides, the CDR3 is TGTGCCAGTAGTTCGACTAGCGGGAGGGCCGGTGAGCAGTTCTTC. Protein: CASSSTSGRAGEQFF.

The chain links TRBV28 to TRBJ2-5; D possibly corresponds to TRBD1 (6 bases). Germline V gene data show CDR1 as MDHEN and CDR2 as SYDVKM. The ends were cut back, 6 bases at V and 1 base at J, with 12 bases in the middle. The CDR3 is 14 amino acids. The CDR3 coding sequence is TGTGCCAGCAGCCCTGGGGGCCTCCAAGAGACCCAGTACTTC. The encoded protein is CASSPGGLQETQYF.